The 9 T cell receptor beta chains below were found in one sample sequenced in a study of technical replicates of blood from several donors. Profiling relied on immunoSEQ multiplex PCR, and the TCRdb table lists in-frame clones only, not all of them. The data show 65,000 to 80,000 clones, more than 85% seen once. Material: T cells isolated from PBMCs. The receptors stem from a human donor in good health.

This chain joins TRBV5-6 and TRBJ2-7, with a tentative D call TRBD2 (6 bases). The CDR3 has 12 amino acids. Per the germline V gene, CDR1 is SGHDT and CDR2 is YYEEEE. CDR3 sequence: CASNAGGFEQYF. CDR3 DNA: TGTGCATCGAATGCTGGAGGGTTTGAGCAGTACTTC.

The chain carries TRBV7-2 and TRBJ1-4; 7 bases fit TRBD1. Trimming took 5 bases from V and 5 from J; bases not matched to a gene: 5. CDR3 length: 14 residues. CDR1 and CDR2 from the germline V gene are SGHTA and FQGNSA. For the CDR3, the DNA is TGTGCCAGCAGCCCCCGGGACAGAAATGAAAAACTGTTTTTT. Residues: CASSPRDRNEKLFF.

The V call is TRBV5-1, the J call TRBJ1-1; 9 bases agree with TRBD1. The V and J ends lost 4 bases and 4 bases, in that order; junction bases with no gene match: 8. Per germline, CDR1 SGHRS and CDR2 YFSETQ. The CDR3 extends over 15 amino acids. CDR3 in DNA: TGCGCCAGCAGCCGGGACAGGGTTTCCGGCACTGAAGCTTTCTTT. This sequence encodes CASSRDRVSGTEAFF.

V gene TRBV4-2 combines with J gene TRBJ2-7; 8 bases map to TRBD2. The ends lost 0 bases at V and 0 bases at J; junction bases unmatched: 1. This CDR3 has 15 amino acids. Germline-derived CDR1 and CDR2 are LGHNA and YNFKEQ. The CDR3 region is CASSQESGSSYEQYF. The CDR3 nucleotides read TGTGCCAGCAGCCAAGAAAGCGGGAGCTCCTACGAGCAGTACTTC.

The genes are TRBV10-3 and TRBJ1-5; D is perhaps TRBD1 (6 bases). V lost 3 bases and J 3 bases, leaving 18 bases between the germline ends. Germline lookup yields CDR1 ENHRY and CDR2 SYGVKD. This CDR3 has 17 amino acids. CDR3 protein: CAISERQVLSPNQPQHF. Here the CDR3 DNA reads TGTGCCATCAGTGAAAGACAGGTCCTCAGCCCCAATCAGCCCCAGCATTTT.

This CDR3 reads CASSPYRQGSEKLFF. DNA for the CDR3: TGCGCCAGCAGCCCCTACCGACAGGGTTCTGAAAAACTGTTTTTT. V is TRBV4-1 and J is TRBJ1-4; TRBD1 agrees at 7 bases. The CDR3 runs to 15 residues. Per germline, CDR1 MGHRA and CDR2 YSYEKL. V gave up 4 bases and J gave up 7 bases; unmatched junction bases: 9.

This clone was observed a single time. J is TRBJ1-6 and V is TRBV2; weak D call: TRBD1 (6 bases). Looked up from germline, CDR1 is SNHLY and CDR2 is FYNNEI. The germline V and J ends were trimmed by 1 base and 0 bases, with 13 bases remaining between them. The CDR3 has 18 residues. The CDR3 sequence is CASSEGRGTYSYNSPLHF. In DNA form, the CDR3 reads TGTGCCAGCAGTGAAGGCAGGGGCACCTACTCCTATAATTCACCCCTCCACTTT.

This chain connects TRBV21-1 to TRBJ1-1; TRBD1, the table's D call, was not compared with the DNA. TRBV21-1 has pseudogene status. This CDR3 spans 15 amino acids. CDR3 DNA sequence: TGTGCCAGCAGCAAAGGACAGGGGGCTAAGACTGAAGCTTTCTTT. Amino acids: CASSKGQGAKTEAFF.

This chain joins TRBV28 and TRBJ2-7; tentatively, D is TRBD2 (5 bases). The germline V gene encodes CDR1 MDHEN and CDR2 SYDVKM. V lost 3 bases and J 5 bases, leaving 20 bases between the germline ends. CDR3 length equals 16 residues. CDR3 coding DNA: TGTGCCAGCAGTTTCCGGTCTGGGAGACCCTGGGACGAGCAGTACTTC. Protein: CASSFRSGRPWDEQYF. Full variable domain (remainder filled in from reference TRBV28 and TRBJ2-7): DVKVTQSSRYLVKRTGEKVFLECVQDMDHENMFWYRQDPGLGLRLIYFSYDVKMKEKGDIPEGYSVSREKKERFSLILESASTNQTSMYLCASSFRSGRPWDEQYFGPGTRLTVT.